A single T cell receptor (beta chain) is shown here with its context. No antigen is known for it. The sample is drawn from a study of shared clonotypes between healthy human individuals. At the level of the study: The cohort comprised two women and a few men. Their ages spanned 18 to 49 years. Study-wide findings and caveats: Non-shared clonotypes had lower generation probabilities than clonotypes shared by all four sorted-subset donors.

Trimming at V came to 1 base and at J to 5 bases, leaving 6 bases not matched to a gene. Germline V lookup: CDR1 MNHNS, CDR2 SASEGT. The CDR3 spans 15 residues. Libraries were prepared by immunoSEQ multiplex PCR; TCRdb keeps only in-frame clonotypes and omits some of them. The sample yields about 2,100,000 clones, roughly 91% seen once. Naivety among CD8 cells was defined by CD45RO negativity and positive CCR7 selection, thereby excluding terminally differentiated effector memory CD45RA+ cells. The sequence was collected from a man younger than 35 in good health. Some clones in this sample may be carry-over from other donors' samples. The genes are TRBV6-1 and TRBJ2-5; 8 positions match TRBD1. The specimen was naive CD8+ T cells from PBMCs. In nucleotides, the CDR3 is TGTGCCAGCAGTGAAGGGCAGGGGGCGATCGAGACCCAGTACTTC. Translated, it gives CASSEGQGAIETQYF.